The T cell receptor (beta chain) under discussion was sequenced for a study of cytomegalovirus exposure and HLA in healthy donors. General observations from the study: It was 150 or so TCR beta chains that were listed as cytomegalovirus-associated. In vitro work confirmed that a few CMV-associated chains recognize CMV antigens.

The donors were members of the approximately 120-subject validation cohort (separate from the 666-subject first cohort). Germline V lookup: CDR1 SEHNR, CDR2 FQNEAQ (reference sequence). The V gene lost 3 bases and the J gene lost 10 bases, with 4 bases spanning the gap. This CDR3 comprises 10 residues. TCRdb's copy holds only in-frame clones and misses some; the assay was immunoSEQ multiplex PCR. In the table there are about 220,000 clones, about 87% of which are singletons. About this clone itself: As yet, its antigen is unknown.

This TCR was recovered from a man younger than 35 in good health and CMV-seronegative. The gene calls are TRBV7-9 and TRBJ2-1; D is unclear. The sequencing sample was made of PBMCs. Here the CDR3 DNA reads TGTGCCAGCAGCTTGGCAGAGCAGTTCTTC. It encodes CASSLAEQFF.